A selection of T cell receptor beta chains follows, all from one sample in a study of CD8+ T cells in alopecia areata. Using immunoSEQ multiplex PCR, the repertoire was profiled, and TCRdb retains in-frame clones only, with some absent. The sample contains about 270,000 clones, around 64% of which appear only once. The starting material was CD4+ T cells sorted from blood, obtained around week 54, from a patient treated with tofacitinib. These receptor sequences come from a human donor with alopecia areata. The CDR3 runs from the conserved cysteine through the conserved F or W. The D gene is left open where the match is weak. Some rows have no size entry. The others give once, few or many, or a class for an expanded clone.

v_call: TRBV15; d_call: TRBD1; clone_size: many; j_call: TRBJ2-2; cdr3_aa: CATSRDRTGNTGELFF; cdr3_nt: TGTGCCACCAGCAGAGATAGGACAGGGAACACCGGGGAGCTGTTTTTT
v_call: TRBV7-2; d_call: NA; clone_size: NA; j_call: TRBJ1-6; cdr3_aa: CASSSQANYNSPLHF; cdr3_nt: TGTGCCAGCAGCTCACAGGCGAACTATAATTCACCCCTCCACTTT
v_call: TRBV6-6; d_call: TRBD1; clone_size: few; j_call: TRBJ2-4; cdr3_aa: CASGTGGRVF; cdr3_nt: TGTGCCAGCGGAACAGGGGGACGAGTCTTC
v_call: TRBV25-1; d_call: NA; clone_size: NA; j_call: TRBJ1-6; cdr3_aa: CASSGGGNSPLHF; cdr3_nt: TGTGCCAGCAGTGGAGGGGGTAATTCACCCCTCCACTTT
v_call: TRBV5-1; d_call: NA; clone_size: NA; j_call: TRBJ2-2; cdr3_aa: CASSADRPGAGELFF; cdr3_nt: TGCGCCAGCAGCGCGGACCGACCGGGGGCCGGGGAGCTGTTTTTT
v_call: TRBV9; d_call: NA; clone_size: NA; j_call: TRBJ2-1; cdr3_aa: CASSVSGHNEQFF; cdr3_nt: TGTGCCAGCAGCGTAAGTGGGCACAATGAGCAGTTCTTC
v_call: TRBV30; d_call: NA; clone_size: NA; j_call: TRBJ1-2; cdr3_aa: CAWSGAPYGYTF; cdr3_nt: TGTGCCTGGAGTGGGGCGCCCTATGGCTACACCTTC
v_call: TRBV27; d_call: TRBD2; clone_size: NA; j_call: TRBJ2-4; cdr3_aa: CASSFTGRASGVAKNIQYF; cdr3_nt: TGTGCCAGCAGTTTCACAGGGCGGGCTAGCGGGGTAGCCAAAAACATTCAGTACTTC
v_call: TRBV4-1; d_call: TRBD1; clone_size: NA; j_call: TRBJ1-2; cdr3_aa: CASSLGQGDYGYTF; cdr3_nt: TGCGCCAGCAGCCTCGGACAGGGGGACTATGGCTACACCTTC
v_call: TRBV5-1; d_call: TRBD1; clone_size: NA; j_call: TRBJ1-2; cdr3_aa: CASSLGGQEINYGYTF; cdr3_nt: TGCGCCAGCAGCTTGGGGGGACAGGAAATCAACTATGGCTACACCTTC
v_call: TRBV27; d_call: TRBD2; clone_size: NA; j_call: TRBJ2-5; cdr3_aa: CASSKRGFGEETQYF; cdr3_nt: TGTGCCAGCAGTAAGCGGGGCTTCGGGGAAGAGACCCAGTACTTC
v_call: TRBV5-1; d_call: NA; clone_size: NA; j_call: TRBJ2-1; cdr3_aa: CASSLPSTNEQFF; cdr3_nt: TGCGCCAGCAGCCTCCCCTCTACCAATGAGCAGTTCTTC
v_call: TRBV2; d_call: NA; clone_size: NA; j_call: TRBJ2-1; cdr3_aa: CASAQEQTMGQFF; cdr3_nt: TGTGCCAGCGCCCAGGAGCAAACAATGGGGCAGTTCTTC
v_call: TRBV25-1; d_call: NA; clone_size: few; j_call: TRBJ2-1; cdr3_aa: CASSGMGAGEQFF; cdr3_nt: TGTGCCAGCAGTGGAATGGGGGCGGGTGAGCAGTTCTTC
v_call: TRBV27; d_call: TRBD2; clone_size: NA; j_call: TRBJ2-2; cdr3_aa: CASSLTRTSGAELFF; cdr3_nt: TGTGCCAGCAGTTTAACCCGGACTAGCGGGGCTGAGCTGTTTTTT
v_call: TRBV2; d_call: NA; clone_size: NA; j_call: TRBJ1-3; cdr3_aa: CASSVRHSGNTIYF; cdr3_nt: TGTGCCAGCAGTGTTCGGCACTCTGGAAACACCATATATTTT
v_call: TRBV7-3; d_call: TRBD2; clone_size: NA; j_call: TRBJ2-1; cdr3_aa: CASSNGLAGVYNEQFF; cdr3_nt: TGTGCCAGCAGCAACGGACTAGCGGGAGTTTACAATGAGCAGTTCTTC
v_call: TRBV5-1; d_call: NA; clone_size: NA; j_call: TRBJ2-3; cdr3_aa: CASSLGPSTTPDTQYF; cdr3_nt: TGCGCCAGCAGCTTGGGACCGTCGACCACACCAGATACGCAGTATTTT
v_call: TRBV30; d_call: NA; clone_size: NA; j_call: TRBJ1-1; cdr3_aa: CAWSLQGGTEAFF; cdr3_nt: TGTGCCTGGAGCCTACAGGGAGGCACTGAAGCTTTCTTT
v_call: TRBV6-5; d_call: NA; clone_size: NA; j_call: TRBJ1-2; cdr3_aa: CASSSPYGYTF; cdr3_nt: TGTGCCAGCAGCAGTCCCTATGGCTACACCTTC
v_call: TRBV7-2; d_call: TRBD1; clone_size: NA; j_call: TRBJ2-5; cdr3_aa: CASSLVAGGDRGKETQYF; cdr3_nt: TGTGCCAGCAGCCTAGTCGCCGGGGGGGACAGGGGAAAGGAGACCCAGTACTTC
v_call: TRBV9; d_call: NA; clone_size: NA; j_call: TRBJ2-1; cdr3_aa: CASSFRDTGYNEQFF; cdr3_nt: TGTGCCAGCAGCTTCCGGGACACCGGATACAATGAGCAGTTCTTC
v_call: TRBV7-2; d_call: NA; clone_size: NA; j_call: TRBJ1-6; cdr3_aa: CASSLMWGSGNSPLHF; cdr3_nt: TGTGCCAGCAGCCTCATGTGGGGATCTGGGAATTCACCCCTCCACTTT
v_call: TRBV5-6; d_call: NA; clone_size: NA; j_call: TRBJ1-5; cdr3_aa: CASSPGVINQPQHF; cdr3_nt: TGTGCCAGCAGCCCCGGGGTAATAAATCAGCCCCAGCATTTT
v_call: TRBV5-6; d_call: NA; clone_size: NA; j_call: TRBJ1-2; cdr3_aa: CASSIIQGTGYTF; cdr3_nt: TGTGCCAGCAGCATCATACAGGGAACTGGCTACACCTTC
v_call: TRBV7-2; d_call: NA; clone_size: NA; j_call: TRBJ2-2; cdr3_aa: CASSLGRVGGELFF; cdr3_nt: TGTGCCAGCAGCTTAGGCAGGGTGGGCGGGGAGCTGTTTTTT